Below, 3 T cell receptor beta chains from the same sample are listed, as sequenced in a study of blood T cells in healthy people across ages (dated by TCRdb to between 2014 and 2017). Preparation of the library involved 5' RACE. TCRdb lists the instrument as Illumina HiSeq 2500. A second PCR of roughly 6 to 12 cycles was run with a J-beta primer mix and a sample-barcoded 5' primer. TCRdb reprocessed the public reads (quality trimming at Q25 with fastp, clone calling with MiXCR) and kept in-frame beta chains. All rows with the same CDR3 protein become a single entry with the most common DNA and genes. Present in this sample are 800,000 or so distinct CDR3 sequences, 20% to 30% of which were seen just once. The top ten hold approximately 3.7% of the sample. This sample was shared with a second study, whose subject was T cells of mothers and their children.

The sample was blood. These TCRs come from a boy aged 5-17 years in good health.

This clonotype was detected a few times. The J gene is TRBJ2-1, the V gene TRBV5-1; 7 bases match TRBD1. Germline CDR1 SGHRS, CDR2 YFSETQ. The CDR3 extends over 12 amino acids. V lost 4 bases and J lost 5; bases outside the gene matches: 0. The CDR3 bases are TGCGCCAGCAGCGGGACAGACAATGAGCAGTTCTTC. Translation: CASSGTDNEQFF.

Only a few counts were recorded for this clonotype. The chain links TRBV29-1 to TRBJ2-1; D is perhaps TRBD1 (7 bases). The DNA end lines up better with TRBJ2-7; the J call may be wrong. Germline lookup yields CDR1 SQVTM and CDR2 ANQGSEA. The CDR3 runs 14 residues. CDR3: CSVLRGDRRYEQYF. The CDR3 coding sequence is TGCAGCGTTTTAAGGGGGGACAGACGGTACGAGCAGTACTTC.

This clonotype was detected only a few times. The V gene is TRBV5-1, the J gene TRBJ1-2, with D unclear. The CDR3 has 15 residues. Germline-derived CDR1 and CDR2 are SGHRS and YFSETQ. Trimming took off 0 bases at V and 3 bases at J, with 12 bases between the two ends. CDR3 sequence: CASSLVADLHYGYTF. DNA for the CDR3: TGCGCCAGCAGCTTGGTCGCAGACCTCCACTATGGCTACACCTTC.